This T cell receptor beta chain was recorded in a study of blood T cell repertoires in COVID-19. Per germline, CDR1 LGHDT and CDR2 YNNKEL (reference sequence). There are 12 residues in the CDR3. V was trimmed by 3 bases and J by 3 bases, leaving 4 bases between them. This clone was seen a few times. The same CDR3 also results from other DNA sequences found in this sample. Methods used by the authors: The assay estimated nucleated cells by amplifying reference gene primers. Profiled with immunoSEQ multiplex PCR; TCRdb holds only in-frame clones, not every one. The V and J calls and clone size were taken over from that table, and D and trimming were inferred from the DNA. The sample comprises tens of thousands of clones, 70% to 90% of which are singletons, and more than 1% rests with the top ten.

This sequence was found in a middle-aged man with acute or convalescent COVID-19. V is TRBV3-1 (or the pseudogene TRBV3-2) and J is TRBJ2-3; D call uncertain. What was sequenced was peripheral blood. CDR3 loop: CASSHYTDTQYF. Here the CDR3 DNA reads TGTGCCAGCAGCCATTATACAGATACGCAGTATTTT.